This is a list of T cell receptor beta chains from one sample in a study of cytomegalovirus exposure and HLA in healthy donors. Data came from immunoSEQ multiplex PCR; TCRdb stores just in-frame clones and leaves some out. This sample's table reports roughly 70,000 clones. The material sequenced was PBMCs. These receptors were collected from a man between 40 and 49 years old in good health and CMV-seronegative. CDR3s include the opening cysteine and the closing phenylalanine or tryptophan. A D gene is named only where the DNA matches it firmly.

V	D	J	CDR3	DNA
TRBV5-1	.	TRBJ2-7	CASSLEAGWVNEQYF	TGCGCCAGCAGCTTGGAGGCGGGATGGGTCAACGAGCAGTACTTC
TRBV29-1	.	TRBJ1-6	CSIKSSYNSPLHF	TGCAGCATAAAGAGCTCCTATAATTCACCCCTCCACTTT
TRBV10-1	TRBD2	TRBJ2-7	CASRRGGFIYEQYF	TGCGCCAGCAGGCGGGGGGGCTTTATATACGAGCAGTACTTC
TRBV27	.	TRBJ1-4	CASSLFRGTGEKLFF	TGTGCCAGCAGTTTATTTAGGGGGACGGGTGAAAAACTGTTTTTT
TRBV6-5	.	TRBJ1-6	CASSYGSSYNSPLHF	TGTGCCAGCAGTTACGGTAGCTCCTATAATTCACCCCTCCACTTT
TRBV6-5	TRBD1	TRBJ2-7	CASSYPGQSSYEQYF	TGTGCCAGCAGTTACCCGGGACAGAGCTCCTACGAGCAGTACTTC
TRBV5-1	TRBD1	TRBJ2-5	CASSLRGRETQYF	TGCGCCAGCAGCTTGAGGGGGCGGGAGACCCAGTACTTC
TRBV7-9	TRBD1	TRBJ1-2	CASSLALQGAGYGYTF	TGTGCCAGCAGCTTAGCGCTCCAGGGGGCTGGCTATGGCTACACCTTC
TRBV30	TRBD1	TRBJ2-5	CAWSLDRYQETQYF	TGTGCCTGGAGCCTGGACAGGTACCAAGAGACCCAGTACTTC
TRBV2	TRBD1	TRBJ2-2	CASNKGQGDTGELFF	TGTGCCAGCAATAAAGGGCAGGGGGACACCGGGGAGCTGTTTTTT
TRBV4-2	TRBD2	TRBJ2-1	CASSQGSGVSSYNEQFF	TGTGCCAGCAGCCAAGGGAGCGGGGTTAGCTCCTACAATGAGCAGTTCTTC
TRBV9	.	TRBJ2-7	CASSVAASVNYEQYF	TGTGCCAGCAGCGTAGCGGCTAGCGTTAACTACGAGCAGTACTTC
TRBV30	.	TRBJ2-5	CARADRETQYF	TGTGCCCGGGCCGACAGGGAGACCCAGTACTTC
TRBV6-1	.	TRBJ2-6	CASSVNSGANVLTF	TGTGCCAGCAGTGTTAACTCTGGGGCCAACGTCCTGACTTTC
TRBV7-2	.	TRBJ1-5	CASSWSKSGQPQHF	TGTGCCAGCAGCTGGTCCAAGTCAGGACAGCCCCAGCATTTT
TRBV5-1	TRBD1	TRBJ2-7	CASSLRTGGSSYEQYF	TGCGCCAGCAGCTTAAGGACAGGGGGGAGCTCCTACGAGCAGTACTTC
TRBV19	TRBD1	TRBJ1-5	CASSPETGRVRQPQHF	TGTGCCAGTAGTCCGGAGACAGGGCGCGTTCGCCAGCCCCAGCATTTT
TRBV5-1	.	TRBJ2-2	CASSFIGQSNTGELFF	TGCGCCAGCAGCTTTATCGGACAGAGCAACACCGGGGAGCTGTTTTTT
TRBV30	.	TRBJ2-1	CALGGRGLYNEQFF	TGTGCCCTCGGGGGGCGGGGGCTGTACAATGAGCAGTTCTTC
TRBV18	.	TRBJ2-7	CASSPTGGSSYEQYF	TGTGCCAGCTCACCTACAGGTGGAAGTAGCTACGAGCAGTACTTC
TRBV10-3	TRBD1	TRBJ1-5	CAISETKGQGNQPQHF	TGTGCCATCAGTGAGACCAAAGGACAGGGGAATCAGCCCCAGCATTTT
TRBV6-6	.	TRBJ1-1	CASTMGGGRAFF	TGTGCCAGCACCATGGGGGGGGGCCGAGCTTTCTTT
TRBV4-2	.	TRBJ1-5	CASSQDTAGSNQPQHF	TGTGCCAGCAGCCAAGATACAGCTGGGAGCAATCAGCCCCAGCATTTT
TRBV27	TRBD1	TRBJ1-2	CASSSRTVTGGPGGYTF	TGTGCCAGCAGTTCGAGAACCGTGACAGGGGGGCCGGGGGGCTACACCTTC
TRBV14	.	TRBJ1-1	CASGRAGRLGGAFF	TGTGCCAGCGGCCGTGCAGGACGGCTCGGGGGAGCTTTCTTT
TRBV18	TRBD1	TRBJ1-3	CASSPSGQASGNTIYF	TGTGCCAGCTCACCATCCGGACAGGCCTCTGGAAACACCATATATTTT
TRBV9	TRBD2	TRBJ2-2	CASSVDPVRLAGGRGTGELFF	TGTGCCAGCAGCGTAGACCCCGTCCGGCTAGCGGGGGGGAGAGGAACCGGGGAGCTGTTTTTT
TRBV7-9	TRBD1	TRBJ1-4	CASSPGQRNEKLFF	TGTGCCAGCAGCCCGGGACAGAGAAATGAAAAACTGTTTTTT
TRBV20-1	.	TRBJ1-1	CSLVQGEAFF	TGCAGCCTTGTTCAGGGTGAAGCTTTCTTT
TRBV4-1	.	TRBJ1-2	CASSQDQGSYGYTF	TGCGCCAGCAGCCAAGATCAGGGCTCCTATGGCTACACCTTC
TRBV11-1	.	TRBJ1-6	CASSFGEPYNSPLHF	TGTGCCAGCAGTTTCGGAGAACCTTATAATTCACCCCTCCACTTT
TRBV4-2	.	TRBJ2-1	CASSQETDSSYNEQFF	TGTGCCAGCAGCCAAGAGACAGACAGCTCCTACAATGAGCAGTTCTTC
TRBV5-1	TRBD1	TRBJ1-4	CASSLSGTGVYNEKLFF	TGCGCCAGCAGCTTATCCGGGACAGGGGTGTATAATGAAAAACTGTTTTTT
TRBV5-1	.	TRBJ2-1	CASSLEGDPAVNEQFF	TGCGCCAGCAGCTTGGAGGGGGACCCCGCGGTGAATGAGCAGTTCTTC
TRBV7-8	TRBD1	TRBJ2-7	CASSGGTGSSYEQYF	TGTGCCAGCAGCGGGGGGACAGGGAGCTCCTACGAGCAGTACTTC
TRBV7-9	TRBD1	TRBJ2-7	CASSVDTTPGQGYEQYF	TGTGCCAGCAGCGTAGACACGACTCCGGGACAGGGATACGAGCAGTACTTC
TRBV7-2	.	TRBJ2-2	CASSLLRGIGELFF	TGTGCCAGCAGCCTACTCCGGGGGATCGGGGAGCTGTTTTTT
TRBV27	TRBD2	TRBJ2-3	CASSLVGTSGGTDTQYF	TGTGCCAGCAGTTTAGTGGGTACTAGCGGGGGAACAGATACGCAGTATTTT
TRBV5-1	TRBD1	TRBJ1-1	CASSQGARGTEAFF	TGCGCCAGCAGCCAGGGGGCGCGAGGCACTGAAGCTTTCTTT
TRBV7-9	TRBD1	TRBJ1-2	CAHESGGNYGYTF	TGTGCCCACGAGTCAGGGGGCAACTATGGCTACACCTTC
TRBV7-8	TRBD1	TRBJ2-1	CASTTGTGYNEQFF	TGTGCCAGCACCACCGGGACAGGATATAATGAGCAGTTCTTC
TRBV9	TRBD1	TRBJ2-1	CASSAQIRTGNEQFF	TGTGCCAGCAGCGCTCAGATTCGGACAGGGAATGAGCAGTTCTTC
TRBV30	TRBD1	TRBJ1-1	CAWRTGGSLNTEAFF	TGTGCCTGGCGGACAGGGGGCTCCTTGAACACTGAAGCTTTCTTT
TRBV5-8	TRBD1	TRBJ2-7	CASPGQGARGQYF	TGTGCCAGCCCGGGACAGGGGGCACGCGGGCAGTACTTC
TRBV30	TRBD2	TRBJ2-7	CAWGRLAGGPDEQYF	TGTGCCTGGGGAAGACTAGCGGGGGGGCCGGACGAGCAGTACTTC